Each of the 13 T cell receptor beta chains below was sequenced from the same sample in a study of shared clonotypes between healthy human individuals. Measured with immunoSEQ multiplex PCR; TCRdb has only the in-frame clones, and not every one. The table includes roughly 2 million clones, 90% to 95% detected once. Sequencing used naive CD4+ T cells sorted from blood. Regarding subset: CD45RA+ positively selected. These receptors all stem from a man aged 18 to 30 in good health.

The CDR3 loop reads CASSLALAETLFF. CDR3 sequence (DNA): TGTGCCAGCAGCTTGGCCCTGGCAGAGACGCTGTTTTTT. The chain is built from TRBV5-5 and TRBJ1-4; D is unresolved. Trimming took off 0 bases at V and 14 bases at J, with 14 bases between the two ends. This CDR3 contains 13 residues. From germline, CDR1 is SGHKS and CDR2 YYEKEE (reference sequence).

The chain is built from TRBV5-1 and TRBJ1-2; 9 bases agree with TRBD1. The V gene's germline CDR1 is SGHRS and CDR2 YFSETQ. The V segment lost 0 bases and the J segment 6 bases; nucleotides outside the gene matches: 3. This CDR3 contains 14 residues. The CDR3 DNA follows: TGCGCCAGCAGCTTGGAGCGGACAGGGGATGGCTACACCTTC. As protein: CASSLERTGDGYTF. The entire variable domain, with the rest obtained from reference TRBV5-1 and TRBJ1-2, is as follows: KAGVTQTPRYLIKTRGQQVTLSCSPISGHRSVSWYQQTPGQGLQFLFEYFSETQRNKGNFPGRFSGRQFSNSRSEMNVSTLELGDSALYLCASSLERTGDGYTFGSGTRLTVV.

J is TRBJ2-7 and V is TRBV4-1; TRBD2 matches at 16 bases. Germline assignment: CDR1 MGHRA and CDR2 YSYEKL. The CDR3 is 16 residues long. The junction had 5 bases not matched to a gene; V was cut back by 4 bases and J by 5 bases. CDR3 sequence reads: CASSPGLAGGSDEQYF. CDR3 coding DNA: TGCGCCAGCAGCCCGGGACTAGCGGGAGGGAGCGACGAGCAGTACTTC.

The chain carries TRBV7-8 and TRBJ2-2; a weak D match, TRBD1 (5 bases). The V gene lost 2 bases and the J gene lost 7 bases, with 8 bases spanning the gap. Germline values: CDR1 SGHVS, CDR2 FQNEAQ. This CDR3 spans 13 amino acids. CDR3 amino acids: CASSLQGDGELFF. The CDR3 region has the DNA TGTGCCAGCAGCTTACAGGGCGACGGGGAGCTGTTTTTT.

The rearrangement joins TRBV18 to TRBJ2-5, with D hard to call. Looked up from germline, CDR1 is KGHSH and CDR2 is LQKENI. V was trimmed by 3 bases and J by 9 bases, leaving 11 bases between them. The CDR3 covers 12 residues. The CDR3 reads CASSPKDLAQYF. CDR3 DNA sequence: TGTGCCAGCTCACCGAAGGATTTGGCCCAGTACTTC.

This chain links TRBV9 with TRBJ2-1, with 9 bases aligning to TRBD1. In germline, CDR1 is SGDLS, CDR2 YYNGEE. The CDR3 is 17 residues long. J gave up 4 bases and V 0 bases, and 8 bases lay outside the gene matches. DNA for the CDR3: TGTGCCAGCAGCGTAGCCTGGGACAGGGTTTCTTACAATGAGCAGTTCTTC. This sequence encodes CASSVAWDRVSYNEQFF.

V usage is TRBV9 and J usage is TRBJ2-1, with TRBD1 identical over 9 bases. Trimming removed 4 bases from V and 3 bases from J; junction bases left unmatched: 5. Germline CDR1 and CDR2: SGDLS and YYNGEE. The CDR3 covers 15 residues. The CDR3 spells CASSIRGQGYNEQFF. In nucleotides, the CDR3 is TGTGCCAGCAGCATCCGGGGACAGGGCTACAATGAGCAGTTCTTC.

This clone was seen only once. This rearrangement joins TRBV19 to TRBJ2-5, with D possibly matching TRBD1 (6 bases). The V gene's germline CDR1 is LNHDA and CDR2 SQIVND (reference sequence). V gave up 3 bases and J gave up 4 bases, with 15 bases separating them. The CDR3 runs 15 residues. CDR3: CASSIGQATGETQYF. In nucleotides, the CDR3 is TGTGCCAGTAGTATTGGGCAGGCGACAGGAGAGACCCAGTACTTC.

The chain is built from TRBV28 and TRBJ2-6; 8 positions agree with TRBD1. The CDR3 covers 17 residues. Germline trimming cut 6 bases from V and 2 bases from J; bases unmatched to any gene: 9. Germline-derived CDR1 and CDR2 are MDHEN and SYDVKM. The CDR3 is CASSQRQGIAGANVLTF. For the CDR3, the DNA is TGTGCCAGCAGCCAGAGACAGGGGATCGCTGGGGCCAACGTCCTGACTTTC.

The chain is built from TRBV11-2 and TRBJ2-4; D tentatively fits TRBD1 or TRBD2 (5 bases each). Germline assignment: CDR1 SGHAT and CDR2 FQNNGV. The germline V and J ends were trimmed by 0 bases and 3 bases, with 21 bases remaining between them. This CDR3 has 19 residues. CDR3 sequence (DNA): TGTGCCAGCAGCTTAGATGGGGCGGGTATACTATTCGGCAAAAACATTCAGTACTTC. Its translation is CASSLDGAGILFGKNIQYF.

This clone has a count of ten or more. V gene TRBV2 combines with J gene TRBJ1-5; 9 positions agree with TRBD1. V gave up 5 bases and J gave up 0 bases; unmatched junction bases: 5. Germline V gene data show CDR1 as SNHLY and CDR2 as FYNNEI. The CDR3 is 16 amino acids. The CDR3 region is CASSWTGENSNQPQHF. Written as DNA, the CDR3 is TGTGCCAGCAGTTGGACAGGGGAGAATAGCAATCAGCCCCAGCATTTT.

The CDR3 nucleotides read TGCAGTGCTAGAGATCTGAGCGAGCAGTACTTC. This gives the protein CSARDLSEQYF. This rearrangement joins TRBV20-1 to TRBJ2-7; no firm D call. Germline CDR1 is DFQATT and CDR2 is SNEGSKA (reference sequence). CDR3 length: 11 amino acids. Trimming stripped 0 bases from V and 6 bases from J, with 6 bases between.

This clone was picked up a small number of times. V gene TRBV30 combines with J gene TRBJ2-1; D is unclear. Looked up from germline, CDR1 is GTSNPN and CDR2 is SVGIG (reference sequence). V lost 1 base and J lost 13, with 14 bases in between. This CDR3 has 12 residues. The CDR3 DNA reads TGTGCCTGGAGTGCGAAGACGAGCCCTCAGTTCTTC. Amino acids: CAWSAKTSPQFF.